This T cell receptor beta chain was obtained from a study of blood T cell repertoires in COVID-19. Study at large: Sources were T cells, B-cell-depleted T cells, or PBMCs; the material itself was cDNA or gDNA.

Assay: immunoSEQ multiplex PCR; the TCRdb copy retains only in-frame clones and omits some. Among 400,000 or so clones listed, less than 95% were seen once. Donors were grouped by their self-reported clinical history. The CDR3 length is 11 residues. The V gene's germline CDR1 is SNHLY and CDR2 FYNNEI. Sequencing used PBMCs or T cells enriched from blood (not recorded which). This clonotype originated in a man aged 18 to 29 who had recovered from COVID-19. The chain links TRBV2 to TRBJ1-1; TRBD1 aligns across 8 bases. CDR3: CAGGQGAQAFF. The DNA for the CDR3 is TGTGCTGGGGGCCAGGGGGCTCAAGCTTTCTTT.